These T cell receptor beta chains were read from a single sample in a study of blood T cells in healthy people across ages. MiXCR, applied by TCRdb to the 5' RACE reads, yields one record per CDR3 protein. The profile shows about 1.1 million distinct CDR3 sequences, more than 30% of them singletons. The sequenced sample was blood. Receptors originate from a man aged 18-30 years in good health. The conserved cysteine and the conserved F or W are not part of the CDR3 here.

j_gene: TRBJ2-3
v_gene: TRBV7-3
CDR3aa: ASGLGLAGGTDTQY

j_gene: TRBJ2-5
v_gene: TRBV6-2/TRBV6-3
CDR3aa: ASRLQGARGETQY

j_gene: TRBJ1-2
v_gene: TRBV4-3
CDR3aa: ASSQEVRGHGYT

j_gene: TRBJ2-2
v_gene: TRBV25-1
CDR3aa: ASSPPVWENTGELF

j_gene: TRBJ2-7
v_gene: TRBV20-1
CDR3aa: SGTSGDPYEQY

j_gene: TRBJ2-7
v_gene: TRBV7-2
CDR3aa: ASSFDNRPFYEQY

j_gene: TRBJ1-1
v_gene: TRBV7-2
CDR3aa: ASLQFMNTEAI

j_gene: TRBJ1-2
v_gene: TRBV4-3
CDR3aa: ASSGHGTGGLDYGYT

j_gene: TRBJ1-2
v_gene: TRBV7-2
CDR3aa: ASSQGQYGYT

j_gene: TRBJ1-2
v_gene: TRBV3-1
CDR3aa: ASSQLTGDRGYT

j_gene: TRBJ2-3
v_gene: TRBV7-2
CDR3aa: ASSSSGGNTDTQY

j_gene: TRBJ2-3
v_gene: TRBV7-9
CDR3aa: ASSLGTGFVEDTQY

j_gene: TRBJ1-5
v_gene: TRBV4-1
CDR3aa: ASSQPGAGQPQH

j_gene: .
v_gene: TRBV28
CDR3aa: ASSLGPPGTEQETQF

j_gene: TRBJ1-1
v_gene: TRBV29-1
CDR3aa: SVGGRGGPTEAF

j_gene: TRBJ2-2
v_gene: TRBV7-2
CDR3aa: ASSLIGLAYTGELF

j_gene: TRBJ1-5
v_gene: TRBV7-8
CDR3aa: ASSLALGPQRTQPQH

j_gene: TRBJ2-1
v_gene: TRBV7-9
CDR3aa: ASSRDVPYNEQF

j_gene: TRBJ2-5
v_gene: TRBV4-3
CDR3aa: ASSQDYDRDEQY

j_gene: TRBJ1-2
v_gene: TRBV20-1
CDR3aa: SAIGTILGGYT

j_gene: TRBJ2-4
v_gene: TRBV6-6
CDR3aa: ASSDRGNIQY

j_gene: TRBJ1-1
v_gene: TRBV7-9
CDR3aa: ASSLSGAYRNTEAF

j_gene: TRBJ2-3
v_gene: TRBV6-1
CDR3aa: ASSPFQQGLSTDTQY

j_gene: TRBJ2-1
v_gene: TRBV9
CDR3aa: ASTHRGIYNEQF

j_gene: TRBJ2-3
v_gene: TRBV12-5
CDR3aa: ASGSGVDTQY

j_gene: TRBJ2-3
v_gene: TRBV12-3/TRBV12-4
CDR3aa: ASSSRATRDTQY

j_gene: TRBJ1-6
v_gene: TRBV6-4
CDR3aa: ASSDGQGASPLH

j_gene: TRBJ2-5
v_gene: TRBV9
CDR3aa: ASSGLAGAQETQY

j_gene: TRBJ2-7
v_gene: TRBV28
CDR3aa: ASSSSPGQGTSYEQY

j_gene: TRBJ1-6
v_gene: TRBV4-1
CDR3aa: ASSQDEQISPLH

j_gene: TRBJ1-4
v_gene: TRBV27
CDR3aa: ASSLRGDIRWEKLF

j_gene: TRBJ2-3
v_gene: TRBV20-1
CDR3aa: SARDAGPTDTQY

j_gene: TRBJ2-7
v_gene: TRBV3-1
CDR3aa: ASSPPNRDGVSYEQY

j_gene: TRBJ1-1
v_gene: TRBV5-1
CDR3aa: ASSLDGAEWKATEAF

j_gene: TRBJ2-1
v_gene: TRBV20-1
CDR3aa: SAIPPLQAYNEQF

j_gene: TRBJ2-4
v_gene: TRBV4-1
CDR3aa: ASSQDWRGKNIQY

j_gene: TRBJ1-2
v_gene: TRBV7-9
CDR3aa: ASSGLVGGYT

j_gene: TRBJ1-5
v_gene: TRBV20-1
CDR3aa: SAPHQGAGNQPQH

j_gene: TRBJ2-3
v_gene: TRBV20-1
CDR3aa: SASMGGWYTDTQY

j_gene: TRBJ1-6
v_gene: TRBV28
CDR3aa: ASRLTASPLH

j_gene: TRBJ1-1
v_gene: TRBV4-2
CDR3aa: AGSQVLGRSTEAF

j_gene: TRBJ2-1
v_gene: TRBV9
CDR3aa: ASSAFGDRAGNNEQF

j_gene: TRBJ1-2
v_gene: TRBV12-3/TRBV12-4
CDR3aa: ASSLPMGYGYT

j_gene: TRBJ2-3
v_gene: TRBV5-1
CDR3aa: ASSLPSGGRTDTQY

j_gene: TRBJ1-1
v_gene: TRBV5-1
CDR3aa: ASRTDGDTEAF

j_gene: TRBJ2-3
v_gene: TRBV28
CDR3aa: ASSFRRPDTQY

j_gene: TRBJ2-2
v_gene: TRBV7-2
CDR3aa: ASSLVPGGNTGELF

j_gene: TRBJ1-4
v_gene: TRBV5-6
CDR3aa: ASSRSRINEKLF

j_gene: TRBJ2-1
v_gene: TRBV24-1
CDR3aa: ATSDRTTSEEQF

j_gene: TRBJ1-2
v_gene: TRBV29-1
CDR3aa: SASWTGGNYGYT

j_gene: TRBJ1-2
v_gene: TRBV4-1
CDR3aa: ASSQVFGGDYGYT

j_gene: TRBJ1-5
v_gene: TRBV2
CDR3aa: ASIGQGGLKPQH

j_gene: TRBJ2-5
v_gene: TRBV2
CDR3aa: ASTRDNQETQY

j_gene: TRBJ2-3
v_gene: TRBV5-1
CDR3aa: ASSLTGKSTDTQY

j_gene: TRBJ2-1
v_gene: TRBV6-2/TRBV6-3
CDR3aa: ASSYTGSPEQF